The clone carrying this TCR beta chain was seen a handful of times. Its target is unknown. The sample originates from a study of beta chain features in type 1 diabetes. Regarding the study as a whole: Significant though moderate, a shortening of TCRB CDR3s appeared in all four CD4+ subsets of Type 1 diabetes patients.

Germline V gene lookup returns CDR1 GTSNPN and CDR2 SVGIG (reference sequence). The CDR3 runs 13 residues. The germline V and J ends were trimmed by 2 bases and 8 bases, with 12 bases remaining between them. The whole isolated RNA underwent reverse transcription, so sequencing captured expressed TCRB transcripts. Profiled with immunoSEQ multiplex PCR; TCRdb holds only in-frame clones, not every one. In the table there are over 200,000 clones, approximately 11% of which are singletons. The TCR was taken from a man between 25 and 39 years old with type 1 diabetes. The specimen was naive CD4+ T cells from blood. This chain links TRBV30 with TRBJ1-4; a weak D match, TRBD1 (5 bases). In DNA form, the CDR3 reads TGTGCCTGGAGTCGGGGGATCCAGGAAAAACTGTTTTTT. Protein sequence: CAWSRGIQEKLFF.